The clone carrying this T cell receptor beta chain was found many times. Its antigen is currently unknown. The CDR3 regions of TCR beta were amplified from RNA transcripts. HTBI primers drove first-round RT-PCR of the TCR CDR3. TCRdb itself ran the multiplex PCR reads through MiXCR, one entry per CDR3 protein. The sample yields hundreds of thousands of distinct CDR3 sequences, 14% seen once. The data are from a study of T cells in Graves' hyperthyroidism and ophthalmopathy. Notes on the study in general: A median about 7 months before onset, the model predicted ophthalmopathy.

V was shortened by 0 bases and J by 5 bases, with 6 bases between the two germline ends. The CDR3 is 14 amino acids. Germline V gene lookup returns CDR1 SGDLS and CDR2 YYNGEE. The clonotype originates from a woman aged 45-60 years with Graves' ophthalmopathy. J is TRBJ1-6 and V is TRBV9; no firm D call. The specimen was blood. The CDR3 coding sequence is TGTGCCAGCAGCGTAGTCGGAGATAATTCACCCCTCCACTTT. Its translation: CASSVVGDNSPLHF.